These T cell receptor beta chains were read from a single sample in a study of blood T cell repertoires in COVID-19. Using immunoSEQ multiplex PCR, the repertoire was profiled, and TCRdb retains in-frame clones only, with some absent. In the table there are about 350,000 clones, about 92% of which are singletons. Sequences were obtained from peripheral blood. These receptors were obtained from an older woman with COVID-19, enrolled during active disease. The conserved cysteine and the conserved F or W are not part of the CDR3 here. Only part of the rows carry a size: once, few, many, or a class if the clone is expanded.

-,TRBV11-1,TRBJ1-4,ASRPGQTQNEKLF
once,TRBV19,TRBJ1-3,ASSYSGNTIY
-,TRBV7-3,TRBJ1-1,ASSIAGGGTEAF
-,TRBV11-2,TRBJ1-1,ASRINQDPQGVAF
-,TRBV19,TRBJ1-5,ASNYGRGQNQPQH
-,TRBV27,TRBJ1-1,ASSPSPGRGPNTEAF
-,TRBV4-2,TRBJ2-2,ASSHRLAGTGELF
-,TRBV6-5,TRBJ2-7,ASGGSGGSYEQY
once,TRBV11-2,TRBJ1-1,ASSITQGTEAF
-,TRBV7-9,TRBJ2-1,ASSTLLAGAYNEQF
-,TRBV11-2,TRBJ1-1,ASSPLRGITEAF
-,TRBV11-2,TRBJ1-6,ASSLGTGVNSPLH
-,TRBV11-2,TRBJ2-7,ASRSGEYEQY
-,TRBV5-1,TRBJ1-2,ASSSTGQKGRGYT
-,TRBV19,TRBJ1-1,ATVVPNTEAF
-,TRBV7-2,TRBJ1-4,ASSLASGSGEKLF
-,TRBV18,TRBJ1-2,ASSPQFGGQDGYT